This entry lists 14 T cell receptor beta chains sequenced from one sample in a study of cytomegalovirus exposure and HLA in healthy donors. The PCR ran on 60 Vbeta and 13 Jbeta primers. Profiling relied on immunoSEQ multiplex PCR, and the TCRdb table lists in-frame clones only, not all of them. The sample includes 100,000 to 150,000 clones, 80% of them seen just once. The material sequenced was PBMCs. These receptors originate from a young man in good health and CMV-seropositive.

The rearrangement links TRBV13 to TRBJ1-6; 7 nucleotides line up with TRBD1. V shed 4 bases and J 10 bases; nucleotides not matched to a gene: 7. The CDR3 length is 14 residues. The germline V gene has CDR1 PRHDT and CDR2 FYEKMQ (reference sequence). The CDR3 nucleotides read TGTGCCAGCAGCTATGAGGGGGCGTCATCACCCCTCCACTTT. Translated: CASSYEGASSPLHF.

This clone has just one count. This chain joins TRBV28 and TRBJ1-1, with D possibly matching TRBD1 (6 bases). V dropped 4 bases and J dropped 4 bases, with 16 bases sitting between them. This CDR3 region has 15 residues. CDR1 and CDR2 from the germline V gene are MDHEN and SYDVKM. The CDR3 is CASSWDKQLRTEAFF. The CDR3, as DNA: TGTGCCAGCAGTTGGGACAAACAGTTACGCACTGAAGCTTTCTTT.

The V gene is TRBV7-5, the J gene TRBJ2-7; the table calls TRBD1, which could not be checked here. TRBV7-5 is assigned pseudogene status. This CDR3 contains 15 residues. The CDR3 loop reads CARPPPGQGSYEQYF. The CDR3 DNA is TGTGCCAGACCCCCCCCGGGACAGGGCTCCTACGAGCAGTACTTC.

V and J are TRBV6-1 and TRBJ1-1; D possibly corresponds to TRBD1 (5 bases). The V and J ends lost 1 base and 8 bases respectively, with 14 bases between them. Germline lookup yields CDR1 MNHNS and CDR2 SASEGT. The CDR3 has 14 amino acids. CDR3 protein: CASSEVFETAEAFF. CDR3 nucleotides: TGTGCCAGCAGTGAAGTATTTGAGACAGCCGAAGCTTTCTTT.

CDR3 residues: CASSSRTGYEQYF. The CDR3 DNA reads as TGCGCCAGCAGCAGTAGGACAGGGTACGAGCAGTACTTC. The rearrangement links TRBV5-1 to TRBJ2-7; TRBD1 aligns across 8 bases. V shed 4 bases and J 4 bases; nucleotides not matched to a gene: 4. Per germline, CDR1 SGHRS and CDR2 YFSETQ. The CDR3 totals 13 residues.

CDR3 coding DNA: TGTGCCAGCAGCCGCCGGGGAGGTTCGGGGGAGCAGTACTTC. Amino acids: CASSRRGGSGEQYF. V is TRBV27 and J is TRBJ2-7; TRBD2 is a possible D gene (6 bases). The V gene's germline CDR1 is MNHEY and CDR2 SMNVEV (reference sequence). The CDR3 is made up of 14 amino acids. The V end was cut by 6 bases, the J end by 7 bases, with 19 bases between.

V is TRBV11-2 and J is TRBJ2-7, with D possibly being TRBD1 (5 bases). Trimming took 0 bases from V and 3 from J, leaving 12 bases between them. Germline V CDR1 and CDR2: SGHAT, FQNNGV. The CDR3 runs 15 residues. The CDR3 loop is CASSLEAVGHYEQYF. CDR3 nucleotides: TGTGCCAGCAGCTTAGAAGCTGTAGGACACTACGAGCAGTACTTC.

This chain links TRBV29-1 with TRBJ1-1; no reliable D call. Trimming removed 5 bases from V and 6 bases from J, with 10 bases in between. CDR3 size: 11 residues. Looked up from germline, CDR1 is SQVTM and CDR2 is ANQGSEA. CDR3 DNA: TGCAGCGTTCGATGGGGAGCTGAAGCTTTCTTT. This sequence encodes CSVRWGAEAFF.

The rearrangement uses TRBV7-9 and TRBJ1-5; D unclear. Germline CDR1 SEHNR, CDR2 FQNEAQ (reference sequence). Trimming shortened V by 5 bases and J by 8 bases, and 10 bases separated the two germline ends. The CDR3 sequence is 12 residues long. In DNA, the CDR3 is TGTGCCAGCAGCCCACCCGGGGAGCCCCAGCATTTT. Its protein product is CASSPPGEPQHF.

This clone was detected only a few times. The DNA for the CDR3 is TGTGCCAGTAGTCGGATTAGCGGGGGCGGAGGAGAGACCCAGTACTTC. Translation: CASSRISGGGGETQYF. V is TRBV19 and J is TRBJ2-5; TRBD2 matches 9 bases. V dropped 5 bases and J dropped 4; count of bases not matched to a gene: 11. The CDR3 sequence is 16 residues long. Germline CDR1 reads LNHDA; CDR2 reads SQIVND (reference sequence).

The V call is TRBV7-9, the J call TRBJ1-1, with D perhaps matching TRBD1 (6 bases). The CDR3 has 13 residues. Germline CDR1 reads SEHNR; CDR2 reads FQNEAQ (reference sequence). The ends were cut back, 4 bases at V and 6 bases at J, with 12 bases in the middle. The CDR3 DNA is TGTGCCAGCAGCTCCCGGACAGCCGCTGAAGCTTTCTTT. Encoded protein: CASSSRTAAEAFF.

The chain employs TRBV5-1 and TRBJ2-1; D may be TRBD1 (6 bases). V dropped 8 bases and J dropped 5 bases, with 14 bases sitting between them. The length of the CDR3 is 13 residues. Germline lookup yields CDR1 SGHRS and CDR2 YFSETQ. The CDR3 nucleotides read TGCGCCAGTATGAAGGACAGTCACAATGAGCAGTTCTTC. This sequence encodes CASMKDSHNEQFF.

The chain links TRBV2 to TRBJ1-4; TRBD1 agrees at 7 bases. Germline assignment: CDR1 SNHLY and CDR2 FYNNEI. V dropped 5 bases and J dropped 4; count of bases not matched to a gene: 4. This CDR3 spans 14 amino acids. The CDR3 DNA follows: TGTGCCAGCAGTCAGGGACAGCTTAATGAAAAACTGTTTTTT. Encoded protein: CASSQGQLNEKLFF.

The chain uses TRBV5-6 and TRBJ2-3, with D maybe TRBD2 (5 bases). The CDR3 covers 13 residues. Germline CDR1 reads SGHDT; CDR2 reads YYEEEE. V was trimmed by 1 base and J by 6 bases, leaving 9 bases between them. The CDR3 sequence: CASSLYGVDTQYF. The CDR3 bases are TGTGCCAGCAGCTTGTACGGGGTGGATACGCAGTATTTT.